The 9 T cell receptor beta chains presented below share a single source sample, sequenced in a study of T cells in Graves' hyperthyroidism and ophthalmopathy. Amplification of TCR beta CDR3 regions used RNA as the template. A first-round RT-PCR of the TCR CDR3 used the HTBI primer set. In TCRdb, the multiplex PCR reads were re-called with MiXCR into one record per CDR3 protein. Here the sample spans a few hundred thousand distinct CDR3 sequences, about 15% being singletons. Sequences were obtained from blood. Source of these receptors: a young woman with Graves' hyperthyroidism.

The chain uses TRBV5-5 and TRBJ2-7; TRBD2 matches 8 bases. Looked up from germline, CDR1 is SGHKS and CDR2 is YYEKEE (reference sequence). The CDR3 has 18 residues. The trim removed 0 bases at V and 7 bases at J, leaving 18 bases unmatched. The CDR3, as DNA: TGTGCCAGCAGCTTGGCCCGCTTAGCGGGACCCAACGGAAATGAGCAGTACTTC. Translation: CASSLARLAGPNGNEQYF.

In its sample, this clonotype was seen many times. The CDR3 sequence is CASTGADRGDTGELFF. The CDR3 region has the DNA TGTGCCAGCACGGGCGCCGACAGGGGGGACACCGGGGAGCTGTTTTTT. This rearrangement joins TRBV6-1 to TRBJ2-2; TRBD1 matches at 9 bases. Looked up from germline, CDR1 is MNHNS and CDR2 is SASEGT. Unmatched junction bases numbered 9, after V lost 7 bases and J lost 3 bases. The CDR3 runs 16 residues.

This clonotype was counted ten times or more. The V call is TRBV4-2, the J call TRBJ2-1; 10 bases are shared with TRBD2. J was trimmed by 5 bases and V by 1 base; bases with no gene match: 8. The CDR3 extends over 17 amino acids. Germline values: CDR1 LGHNA, CDR2 YNFKEQ. The CDR3 DNA reads as TGTGCCAGCAGCCAAGCCATGGGGACTAGCGTGAACAATGAGCAGTTCTTC. This translates into CASSQAMGTSVNNEQFF.

The chain couples TRBV7-6 to TRBJ2-6; D is undetermined. The V end lost 4 bases, the J end lost 0 bases, and 10 bases lay between the germline ends. Looked up from germline, CDR1 is SGHVS and CDR2 is FNYEAQ. CDR3 length: 16 amino acids. CDR3 sequence (DNA): TGTGCCAGCAGCTCTTCACCCAACTCTGGGGCCAACGTCCTGACTTTC. This gives the protein CASSSSPNSGANVLTF.

About this clonotype: This clone may be a read error of a much larger clone one base away. The rearrangement joins TRBV7-2 to TRBJ2-7; 8 bases line up with TRBD1. J lost 4 bases, V lost 5 bases, and 10 bases had no gene match. Germline CDR1 and CDR2: SGHTA and FQGNSA. CDR3 length: 15 residues. The CDR3 DNA reads TGTGCCAGCAGCCCCTGGACAGGGCAAAGATACGAGCAGTACTTC. Protein sequence: CASSPWTGQRYEQYF.

The chain uses TRBV7-9 and TRBJ2-1, with 9 positions matching TRBD2. Germline V CDR1 and CDR2: SEHNR, FQNEAQ (reference sequence). The V and J ends lost 5 bases and 6 bases, in that order; junction bases with no gene match: 20. This CDR3 is 19 amino acids long. In DNA form, the CDR3 reads TGTGCCAGCAGCCAAGATCACCCTAGCGGGACTCTTATTCCCAATGAGCAGTTCTTC. Protein: CASSQDHPSGTLIPNEQFF.

This clonotype was counted ten times or more. The rearrangement joins TRBV27 to TRBJ1-1; D remains ambiguous. The CDR3 runs to 16 residues. Trimming shortened V by 5 bases and J by 0 bases, and 16 bases separated the two germline ends. Germline values: CDR1 MNHEY, CDR2 SMNVEV (reference sequence). The CDR3 loop is CASSLREVAMNTEAFF. CDR3 nucleotide sequence: TGTGCCAGCAGTCTCCGGGAGGTAGCAATGAACACTGAAGCTTTCTTT.

This chain joins TRBV24-1 and TRBJ2-5, with D possibly being TRBD1 (6 bases). The CDR3 sequence is 14 residues long. Germline V CDR1 and CDR2: KGHDR, SFDVKD. With 0 bases removed from V and 4 bases from J, the gap between germline ends came to 8 bases. The CDR3 spells CATSDLRGTETQYF. CDR3 coding DNA: TGTGCCACCAGTGATTTGAGGGGGACAGAGACCCAGTACTTC.

The rearrangement joins TRBV18 to TRBJ2-5; tentative D call: TRBD2 (6 bases). The V end was cut by 6 bases, the J end by 4 bases, with 15 bases between. Germline assignment: CDR1 KGHSH and CDR2 LQKENI. This CDR3 is 14 amino acids long. The DNA of the CDR3 is TGTGCCAGCTCGCGACTAGAGAGGGGAGAGACCCAGTACTTC. It encodes CASSRLERGETQYF.